These T cell receptor beta chains were read from a single sample in a study of human T cells and chemical hapten exposure. Using its own MiXCR run on the RACE reads, TCRdb lists one record per CDR3 protein. The sample has around 60,000 distinct CDR3 sequences; about 7% are singletons. The input for sequencing was whole blood, taken in connection with sensitization to the hapten diphenylcyclopropenone (DPC). All receptors come from a woman between 25 and 40 years old with alopecia areata. Some clones in this sample may be carry-over from other donors' samples. Both conserved end residues are part of each CDR3. A D gene is named only where the DNA matches it firmly. Rows may omit the clone size; those that give it use once, few, many or a size class.

>TRBJ1-2|many|TRBV20-1|NA
CTHTLLRGTGYTF
TGCACCCATACACTACTCAGGGGAACCGGCTACACCTTC
>TRBJ1-2|many|TRBV5-1|TRBD1
CASSWDRFYGYTF
TGCGCCAGCAGCTGGGACAGGTTCTATGGCTACACCTTC
>TRBJ1-1|few|TRBV7-8|NA
CASSFITQRGMNTEAFF
TGTGCCAGCAGCTTTATCACCCAACGCGGCATGAACACTGAAGCTTTCTTT
>TRBJ1-1|many|TRBV18|NA
CASSPTLNTEAFF
TGTGCCAGCTCGCCCACTTTGAACACTGAAGCTTTCTTT
>TRBJ1-6|many|TRBV3-1|NA
CASSQAGRINSPLHF
TGTGCCAGCAGCCAAGCGGGCAGAATTAATTCACCCCTCCACTTT
>TRBJ1-5|many|TRBV7-2|NA
CASSLVGSGHGGNQPQHF
TGTGCCAGCAGCTTAGTAGGTTCGGGACACGGAGGCAATCAGCCCCAGCATTTT
>TRBJ2-1|many|TRBV18|TRBD1
CASSPGTGSRNEQFF
TGTGCCAGCTCACCCGGGACAGGGTCCCGTAATGAGCAGTTCTTC
>TRBJ2-5|many|TRBV7-9|NA
CASSRRQVPLQETQYF
TGTGCCAGCAGCCGGAGACAGGTCCCCCTCCAAGAGACCCAGTACTTC
>TRBJ1-3|few|TRBV5-5|NA
CASSLDQLGSGNTIYF
TGTGCCAGCAGCTTGGACCAGTTAGGTTCTGGAAACACCATATATTTT
>TRBJ2-7|many|TRBV5-1|NA
CASSPPGVSYEQYF
TGCGCCAGCAGCCCCCCGGGCGTTTCCTACGAGCAGTACTTC
>TRBJ1-1|few|TRBV5-1|NA
CASSQQGSEAFF
TGCGCCAGCAGCCAACAGGGTTCCGAAGCTTTCTTT
>TRBJ1-4|many|TRBV20-1|NA
CSARGGGAGSEKLFF
TGCAGTGCTAGAGGTGGAGGTGCAGGGAGTGAAAAACTGTTTTTT
>TRBJ1-1|many|TRBV5-1|NA
CASSLAAGGTEAFF
TGCGCCAGCAGCTTGGCCGCCGGAGGGACTGAAGCTTTCTTT
>TRBJ1-1|many|TRBV2|NA
CASSGAEWTEAFF
TGTGCCAGCAGTGGGGCAGAATGGACTGAAGCTTTCTTT
>TRBJ1-5|many|TRBV7-2|TRBD1
CASSLSGGDQPQHF
TGTGCCAGCAGCTTATCAGGGGGGGATCAGCCCCAGCATTTT
>TRBJ1-5|NA|TRBV20-1|NA
CSASGGVSQPQHF
TGCAGTGCTAGCGGCGGAGTAAGTCAGCCCCAGCATTTT